These 7 T cell receptor beta chains were sequenced from one sample in a study of blood T cell repertoires in COVID-19. Measured with immunoSEQ multiplex PCR; TCRdb has only the in-frame clones, and not every one. Here the sample spans around 100,000 clones, 70% to 90% being singletons. Sequenced input: peripheral blood. The origin of the receptors is a man at least 80 years old with acute or convalescent COVID-19.

CDR3 protein: CASSLALAGAEQYF. As DNA, the CDR3 is TGTGCCAGCAGCTTGGCCCTAGCGGGAGCCGAGCAGTACTTC. V usage is TRBV5-4 and J usage is TRBJ2-7, with 10 positions matching TRBD2. The CDR3 is made up of 14 amino acids. CDR1 and CDR2 (germline): SGHNT, YYREEE (reference sequence). V shed 0 bases and J 6 bases; nucleotides not matched to a gene: 3.

The gene calls are TRBV7-9 and TRBJ2-7, with 8 nucleotides matching TRBD1. The CDR3 loop spans 13 amino acids. Germline V gene lookup returns CDR1 SEHNR and CDR2 FQNEAQ (reference sequence). V lost 5 bases, J lost 5 bases, and 5 bases stayed unmatched. This chain's CDR3 is CASSVTTGDEQYF. The CDR3 DNA sequence: TGTGCCAGCAGCGTAACGACAGGGGACGAGCAGTACTTC.

CDR3 nucleotides: TGCGCCAGCAGCCACTCCCCTCGGGGGGCCGGGGAGCTGTTTTTT. This gives the protein CASSHSPRGAGELFF. The genes are TRBV4-3 and TRBJ2-2, with 7 nucleotides matching TRBD2. The CDR3 extends over 15 amino acids. Germline values: CDR1 LGHNA, CDR2 YSLEER. After removal of 3 bases from V and 6 bases from J, the junction contained 7 bases not matched to a gene.

The gene calls are TRBV7-3 and TRBJ2-7; the match to TRBD1 covers 7 bases. The length of the CDR3 is 14 residues. Germline V CDR1 and CDR2: SGHTA, FQGTGA. The V segment lost 3 bases and the J segment 5 bases; nucleotides outside the gene matches: 7. The CDR3 DNA reads as TGTGCCAGCAGCTTGACAGGGTGGATGGACGAGCAGTACTTC. This gives the protein CASSLTGWMDEQYF.

In the case of this clone: The same CDR3 arises from other DNA sequences in this sample as well. The chain combines TRBV5-1 with TRBJ2-1; 10 bases are a match to TRBD2. The CDR3 length is 15 residues. After removal of 4 bases from V and 8 bases from J, the junction contained 9 bases not matched to a gene. Looked up from germline, CDR1 is SGHRS and CDR2 is YFSETQ. The CDR3 here is CASSPGLAGVDEQFF. CDR3 in DNA: TGCGCCAGCAGCCCCGGGCTAGCGGGAGTTGATGAGCAGTTCTTC.

V gene TRBV25-1 combines with J gene TRBJ1-1, with TRBD1 as a possible D gene (6 bases). The V gene's germline CDR1 is MGHDK and CDR2 SYGVNS. This CDR3 has 14 residues. Trimming removed 7 bases at V and 0 bases at J, with 12 bases between. The CDR3 DNA reads as TGTGCCAGCACAGGGGTAGGGGTGAACACTGAAGCTTTCTTT. Translating it yields CASTGVGVNTEAFF. The whole variable domain, filled in from reference TRBV25-1 and TRBJ1-1, reads EADIYQTPRYLVIGTGKKITLECSQTMGHDKMYWYQQDPGMELHLIHYSYGVNSTEKGDLSSESTVSRIRTEHFPLTLESARPSHTSQYLCASTGVGVNTEAFFGQGTRLTVV.

V and J are TRBV29-1 and TRBJ2-5; 10 bases fit TRBD2. The CDR3 length is 15 residues. V dropped 3 bases and J dropped 4; count of bases not matched to a gene: 8. Germline-derived CDR1 and CDR2 are SQVTM and ANQGSEA. CDR3 bases: TGCAGCGTTGAGGGCCTAGCGGGAGATCCAGAGACCCAGTACTTC. Translation gives CSVEGLAGDPETQYF.